The rows below give T cell receptor beta chains drawn from one sample of a study of shared T cell receptors in the human thymus. Using immunoSEQ multiplex PCR, the repertoire was profiled, and TCRdb retains in-frame clones only, with some absent. Of hundreds of thousands of clones in the sample, about four fifths were seen once. Separately, the same data were catalogued under a study of human thymus T cells.

The material sequenced was thymocytes. Receptor source: a boy less than two years old with a congenital heart defect. The CDR3 runs from the conserved cysteine through the conserved F or W. A D gene is named only where the DNA matches it firmly. The size entry is marked missing in some rows and otherwise reads once, few, many or a size class.

D,size,V,J,CDR3,DNA
NA,NA,TRBV4-3,TRBJ2-7,CASSQDRFRGPITYEQYF,TGCGCCAGCAGCCAAGATCGGTTCCGAGGGCCCATAACCTACGAGCAGTACTTC
TRBD2,NA,TRBV11-3,TRBJ2-7,CASSLLREVNEQYF,TGTGCCAGCAGCTTATTGCGGGAGGTCAACGAGCAGTACTTC
TRBD1,NA,TRBV5-1,TRBJ2-7,CASSLVIGTETYEQYF,TGCGCCAGCAGCTTGGTAATCGGGACAGAGACCTACGAGCAGTACTTC
TRBD1,NA,TRBV5-1,TRBJ2-3,CASSPYYSQGESTDTQYF,TGCGCCAGCAGCCCCTACTACTCCCAGGGGGAGAGCACAGATACGCAGTATTTT
NA,NA,TRBV4-1,TRBJ2-2,CASSQGWRVGTGELFF,TGCGCCAGCAGCCAGGGGTGGAGGGTAGGCACCGGGGAGCTGTTTTTT
TRBD1,once,TRBV23-1,TRBJ2-7,CASSHPDRGGEQYF,TGCGCCAGCAGTCATCCGGACAGGGGGGGTGAGCAGTACTTC
NA,few,TRBV28,TRBJ2-4,CASSLPKRQLAKNIQYF,TGTGCCAGCAGTTTACCCAAGAGACAGCTAGCCAAAAACATTCAGTACTTC
NA,few,TRBV14,TRBJ1-1,CASRRVGVNTEAFF,TGTGCCAGCAGGCGTGTCGGAGTGAACACTGAAGCTTTCTTT
NA,NA,TRBV4-3,TRBJ2-3,CASSQERGLARNSTDTQYF,TGCGCCAGCAGCCAAGAGAGAGGGTTAGCGCGTAATAGCACAGATACGCAGTATTTT
NA,NA,TRBV5-6,TRBJ2-7,CASSNYYEQYF,TGTGCCAGCAGCAATTATTACGAGCAGTACTTC
TRBD1,few,TRBV4-3,TRBJ1-1,CASSQGRHSGGEAFF,TGCGCCAGCAGCCAAGGCCGTCACTCAGGGGGCGAAGCTTTCTTT
TRBD2,NA,TRBV5-1,TRBJ2-3,CASSLLREWTDTQYF,TGCGCCAGCAGCTTGTTGCGGGAGTGGACAGATACGCAGTATTTT
NA,NA,TRBV4-1,TRBJ1-1,CASSQGSSRGGTEAFF,TGCGCCAGCAGCCAAGGGAGTTCCCGGGGGGGCACTGAAGCTTTCTTT
TRBD2,NA,TRBV29-1,TRBJ2-1,CSVGSSGLYNEQFF,TGCAGCGTAGGTTCTAGCGGCCTGTACAATGAGCAGTTCTTC
NA,NA,TRBV25-1,TRBJ1-2,CATTGIPGYGYTF,TGTGCCACTACCGGTATTCCGGGCTATGGCTACACCTTC
TRBD2,NA,TRBV11-2,TRBJ2-7,CASSFEQTSGNHEQYF,TGTGCCAGCAGCTTCGAACAGACTAGCGGGAACCACGAGCAGTACTTC
TRBD2,NA,TRBV5-4,TRBJ2-3,CASSQHIEIAGGQTDTQYF,TGTGCCAGCAGCCAACATATTGAAATAGCGGGAGGGCAGACAGATACGCAGTATTTT
TRBD2,NA,TRBV4-3,TRBJ2-1,CASSERLAGGLYNEQFF,TGCGCCAGCAGCGAGAGACTAGCGGGAGGGCTCTACAATGAGCAGTTCTTC
TRBD2,NA,TRBV4-3,TRBJ2-7,CASSQAPGLAEEEQYF,TGCGCCAGCAGCCAAGCTCCGGGACTAGCGGAGGAGGAGCAGTACTTC
TRBD1,NA,TRBV5-1,TRBJ2-3,CASSFPGTGRTDTQYF,TGCGCCAGCAGCTTCCCCGGGACAGGACGCACAGATACGCAGTATTTT
NA,few,TRBV11-1,TRBJ2-5,CASSLGRRGQETQYF,TGTGCCAGCAGCTTGGGGAGGCGGGGCCAAGAGACCCAGTACTTC
NA,NA,TRBV7-2,TRBJ2-2,CASSLDPAAGELFF,TGTGCCAGCAGCTTAGATCCGGCGGCCGGGGAGCTGTTTTTT